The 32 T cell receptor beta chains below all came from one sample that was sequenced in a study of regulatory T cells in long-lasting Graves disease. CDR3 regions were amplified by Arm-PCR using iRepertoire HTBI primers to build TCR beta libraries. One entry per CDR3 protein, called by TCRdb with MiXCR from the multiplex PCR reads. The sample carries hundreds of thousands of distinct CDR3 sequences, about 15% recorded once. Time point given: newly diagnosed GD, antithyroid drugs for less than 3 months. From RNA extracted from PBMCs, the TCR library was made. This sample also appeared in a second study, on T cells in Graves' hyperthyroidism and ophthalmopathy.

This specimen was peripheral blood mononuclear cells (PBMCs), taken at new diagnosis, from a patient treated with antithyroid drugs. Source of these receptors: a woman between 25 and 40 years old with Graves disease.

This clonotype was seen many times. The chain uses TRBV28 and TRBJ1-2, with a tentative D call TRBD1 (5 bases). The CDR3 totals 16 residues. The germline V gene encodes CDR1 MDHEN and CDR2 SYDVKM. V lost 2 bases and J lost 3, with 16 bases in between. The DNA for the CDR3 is TGTGCCAGCAGTTTAACGTATGCCGGGGCCTACTATGGCTACACCTTC. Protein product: CASSLTYAGAYYGYTF.

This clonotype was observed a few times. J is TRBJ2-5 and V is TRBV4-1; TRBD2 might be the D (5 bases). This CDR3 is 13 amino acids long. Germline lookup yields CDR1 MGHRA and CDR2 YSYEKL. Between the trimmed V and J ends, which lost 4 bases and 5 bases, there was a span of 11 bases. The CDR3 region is CASSRELGETQYF. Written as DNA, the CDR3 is TGCGCCAGCAGCCGGGAGCTCGGCGAGACCCAGTACTTC.

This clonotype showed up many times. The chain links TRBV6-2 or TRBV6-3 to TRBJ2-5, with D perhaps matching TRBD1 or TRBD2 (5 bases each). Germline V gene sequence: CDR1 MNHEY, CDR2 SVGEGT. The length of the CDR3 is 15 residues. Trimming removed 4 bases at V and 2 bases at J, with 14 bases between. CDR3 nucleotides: TGTGCCAGCAGTTCAGGGAGACTCTCACAAGAGACCCAGTACTTC. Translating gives CASSSGRLSQETQYF.

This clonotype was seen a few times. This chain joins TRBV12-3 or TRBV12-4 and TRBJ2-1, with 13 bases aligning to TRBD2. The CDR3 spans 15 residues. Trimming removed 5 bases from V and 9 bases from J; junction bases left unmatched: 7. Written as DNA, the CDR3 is TGTGCCAGCAGTCTAAGGACTAGCGGGAGCGCTGAGCAGTTCTTC. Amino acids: CASSLRTSGSAEQFF.

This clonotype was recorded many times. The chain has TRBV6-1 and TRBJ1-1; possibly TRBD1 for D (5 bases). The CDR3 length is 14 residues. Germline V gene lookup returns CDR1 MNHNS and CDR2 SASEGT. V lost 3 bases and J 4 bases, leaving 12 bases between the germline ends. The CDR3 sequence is CASSEGPAGTEAFF. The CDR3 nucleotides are TGTGCCAGCAGTGAGGGGCCGGCGGGCACTGAAGCTTTCTTT.

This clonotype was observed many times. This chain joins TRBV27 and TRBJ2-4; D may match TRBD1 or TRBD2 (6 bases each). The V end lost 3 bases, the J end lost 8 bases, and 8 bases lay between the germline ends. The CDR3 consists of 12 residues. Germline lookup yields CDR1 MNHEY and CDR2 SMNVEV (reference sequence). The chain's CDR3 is CASSLRGDIQYF. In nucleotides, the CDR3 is TGTGCCAGCAGTTTGAGGGGGGACATTCAGTACTTC.

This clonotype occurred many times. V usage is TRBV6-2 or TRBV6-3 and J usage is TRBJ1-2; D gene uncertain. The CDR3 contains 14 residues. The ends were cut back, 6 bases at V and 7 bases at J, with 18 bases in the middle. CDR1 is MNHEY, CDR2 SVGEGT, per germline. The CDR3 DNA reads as TGTGCCAGCAGCGCTAGAGTAGGGTCGGGTGGCTACACCTTC. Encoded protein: CASSARVGSGGYTF.

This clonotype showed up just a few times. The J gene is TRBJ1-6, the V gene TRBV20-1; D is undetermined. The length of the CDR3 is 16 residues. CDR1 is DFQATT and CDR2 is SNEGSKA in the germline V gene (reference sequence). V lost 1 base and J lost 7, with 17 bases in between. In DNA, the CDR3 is TGCAGTGCTAGAGCCACCTCTTGGGTTGTGAATTCACCCCTCCACTTT. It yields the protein CSARATSWVVNSPLHF.

CDR3 DNA: TGTGCCAGCTTGGAGGTCGGGGAGCTGTTTTTT. Translated, it gives CASLEVGELFF. The genes are TRBV28 and TRBJ2-2; D is possibly TRBD2 (5 bases). Deletions cut 8 bases from V and 7 bases from J, with 8 bases between. The CDR3 consists of 11 residues. Germline values: CDR1 MDHEN, CDR2 SYDVKM.

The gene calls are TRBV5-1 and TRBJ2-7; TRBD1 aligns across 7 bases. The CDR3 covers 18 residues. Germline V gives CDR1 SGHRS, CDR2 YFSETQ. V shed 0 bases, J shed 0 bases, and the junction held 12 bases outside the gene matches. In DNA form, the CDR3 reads TGCGCCAGCAGCTTGGGAGACAGGGAACGATTTTACTCCTACGAGCAGTACTTC. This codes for CASSLGDRERFYSYEQYF.

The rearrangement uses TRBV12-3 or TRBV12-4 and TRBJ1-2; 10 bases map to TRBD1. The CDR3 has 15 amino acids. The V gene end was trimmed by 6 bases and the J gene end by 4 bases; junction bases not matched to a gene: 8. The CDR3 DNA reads TGTGCCAGCAGGTCTCAGACAGGGGGCAGCTATGGCTACACCTTC. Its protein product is CASRSQTGGSYGYTF.

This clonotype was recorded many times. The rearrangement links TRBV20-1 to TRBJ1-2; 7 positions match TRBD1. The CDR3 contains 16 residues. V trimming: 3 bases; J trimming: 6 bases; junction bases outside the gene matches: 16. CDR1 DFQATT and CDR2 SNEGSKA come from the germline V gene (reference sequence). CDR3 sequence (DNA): TGCAGTGCTAGTGAGGGCCTTGGTCAGGGGGGCGATGGCTACACCTTC. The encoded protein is CSASEGLGQGGDGYTF.

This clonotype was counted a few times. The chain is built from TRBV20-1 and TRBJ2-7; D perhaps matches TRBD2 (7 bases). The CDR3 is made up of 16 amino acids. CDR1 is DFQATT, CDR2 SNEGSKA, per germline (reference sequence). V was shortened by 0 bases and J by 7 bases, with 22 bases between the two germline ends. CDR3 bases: TGCAGTGCTAGAGACTGGGGGGGGCTAGCGGAGAAAGAGCAGTACTTC. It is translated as CSARDWGGLAEKEQYF.

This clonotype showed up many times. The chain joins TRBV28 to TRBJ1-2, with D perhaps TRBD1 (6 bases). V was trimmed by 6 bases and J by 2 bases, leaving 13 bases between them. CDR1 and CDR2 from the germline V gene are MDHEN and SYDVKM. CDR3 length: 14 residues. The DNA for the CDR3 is TGTGCCAGCAGCTTACAGGGAGGAAACTATGGCTACACCTTC. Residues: CASSLQGGNYGYTF.

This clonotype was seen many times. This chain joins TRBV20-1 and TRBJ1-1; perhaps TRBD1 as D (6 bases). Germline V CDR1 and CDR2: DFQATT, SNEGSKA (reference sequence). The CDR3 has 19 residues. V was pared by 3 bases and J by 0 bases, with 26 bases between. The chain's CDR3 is CSASTGVYRELPMNTEAFF. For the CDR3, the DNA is TGCAGTGCTAGTACGGGGGTTTACAGGGAGCTCCCCATGAACACTGAAGCTTTCTTT.

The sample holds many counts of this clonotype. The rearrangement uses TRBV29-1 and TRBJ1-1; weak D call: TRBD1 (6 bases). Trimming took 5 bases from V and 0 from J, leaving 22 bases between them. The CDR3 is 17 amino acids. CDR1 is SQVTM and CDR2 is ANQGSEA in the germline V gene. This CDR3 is CSVTRGGTTAMNTEAFF. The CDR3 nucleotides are TGCAGCGTTACGAGAGGGGGTACGACAGCGATGAACACTGAAGCTTTCTTT. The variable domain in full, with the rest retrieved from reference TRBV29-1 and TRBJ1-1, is SAVISQKPSRDICQRGTSLTIQCQVDSQVTMMFWYRQQPGQSLTLIATANQGSEATYESGFVIDKFPISRPNLTFSTLTVSNMSPEDSSIYLCSVTRGGTTAMNTEAFFGQGTRLTVV.

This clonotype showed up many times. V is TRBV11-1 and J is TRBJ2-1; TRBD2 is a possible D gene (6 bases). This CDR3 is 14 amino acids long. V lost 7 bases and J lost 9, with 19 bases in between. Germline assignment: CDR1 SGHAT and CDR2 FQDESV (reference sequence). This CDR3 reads CASTGLPLGGEQFF. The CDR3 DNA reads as TGTGCCAGCACTGGACTACCCCTGGGGGGTGAGCAGTTCTTC.

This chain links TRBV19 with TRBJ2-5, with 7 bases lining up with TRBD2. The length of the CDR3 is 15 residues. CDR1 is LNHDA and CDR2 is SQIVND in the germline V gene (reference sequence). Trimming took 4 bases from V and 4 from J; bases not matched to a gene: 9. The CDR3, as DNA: TGTGCCAGTAGTAGGTCTAGCGGAAACGGAGAGACCCAGTACTTC. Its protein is CASSRSSGNGETQYF.

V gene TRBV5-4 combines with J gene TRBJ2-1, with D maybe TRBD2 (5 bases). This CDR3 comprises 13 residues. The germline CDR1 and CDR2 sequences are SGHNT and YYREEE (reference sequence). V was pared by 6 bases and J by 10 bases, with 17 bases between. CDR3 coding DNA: TGTGCCAGCACCACCCTGGAGGAGTCCGAGCAGTTCTTC. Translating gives CASTTLEESEQFF.

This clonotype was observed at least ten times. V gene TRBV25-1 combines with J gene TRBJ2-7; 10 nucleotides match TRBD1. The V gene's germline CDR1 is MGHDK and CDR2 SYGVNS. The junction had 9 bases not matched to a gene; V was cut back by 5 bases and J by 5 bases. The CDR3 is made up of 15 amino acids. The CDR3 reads CASSLDRGYGNEQYF. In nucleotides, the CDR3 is TGTGCCAGCAGTCTGGACAGGGGGTATGGGAACGAGCAGTACTTC.

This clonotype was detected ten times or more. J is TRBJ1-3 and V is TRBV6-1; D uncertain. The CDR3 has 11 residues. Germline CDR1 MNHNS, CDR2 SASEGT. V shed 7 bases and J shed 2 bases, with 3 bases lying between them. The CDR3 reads CASTTGNTIYF. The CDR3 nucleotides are TGTGCCAGCACGACTGGAAACACCATATATTTT.

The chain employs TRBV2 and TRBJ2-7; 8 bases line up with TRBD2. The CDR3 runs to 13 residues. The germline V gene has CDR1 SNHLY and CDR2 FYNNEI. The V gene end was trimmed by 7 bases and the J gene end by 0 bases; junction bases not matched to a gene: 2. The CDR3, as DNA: TGTGCCAGCATGGCGGGGGGCTCCTACGAGCAGTACTTC. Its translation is CASMAGGSYEQYF.

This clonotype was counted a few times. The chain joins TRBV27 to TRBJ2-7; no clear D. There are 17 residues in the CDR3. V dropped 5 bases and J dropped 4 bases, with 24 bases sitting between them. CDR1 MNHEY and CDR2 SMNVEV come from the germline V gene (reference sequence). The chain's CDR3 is CASSPPPPGRRHYEQYF. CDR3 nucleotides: TGTGCCAGCAGTCCGCCGCCCCCCGGCAGGAGACATTACGAGCAGTACTTC.

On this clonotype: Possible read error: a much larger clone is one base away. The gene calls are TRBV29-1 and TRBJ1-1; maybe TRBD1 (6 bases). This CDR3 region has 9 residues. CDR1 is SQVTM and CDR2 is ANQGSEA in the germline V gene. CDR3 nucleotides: TGCAGAAGGGGGGACGCGGCTTTCTTT. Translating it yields CRRGDAAFF.

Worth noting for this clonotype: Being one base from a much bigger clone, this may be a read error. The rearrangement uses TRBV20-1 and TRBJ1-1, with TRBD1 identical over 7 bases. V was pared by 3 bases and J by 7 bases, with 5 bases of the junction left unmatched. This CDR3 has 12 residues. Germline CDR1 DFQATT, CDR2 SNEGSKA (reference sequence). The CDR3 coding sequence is TGCAGTGCTAGGGAGGGACAGTATGAAGCTTTCTTT. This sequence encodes CSAREGQYEAFF.

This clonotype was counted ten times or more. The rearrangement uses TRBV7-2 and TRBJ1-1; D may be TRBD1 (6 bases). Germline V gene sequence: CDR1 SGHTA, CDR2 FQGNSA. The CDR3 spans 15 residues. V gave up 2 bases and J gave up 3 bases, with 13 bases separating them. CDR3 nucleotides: TGTGCCAGCAGCTTAAAATACAGGGTGGACACTGAAGCTTTCTTT. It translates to CASSLKYRVDTEAFF.

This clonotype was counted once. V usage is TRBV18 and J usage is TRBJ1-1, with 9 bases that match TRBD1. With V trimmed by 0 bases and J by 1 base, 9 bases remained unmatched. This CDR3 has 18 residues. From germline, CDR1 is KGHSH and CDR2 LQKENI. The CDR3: CASSPPGGTGPKNTEAFF. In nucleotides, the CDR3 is TGTGCCAGCTCACCACCGGGAGGGACAGGGCCTAAGAACACTGAAGCTTTCTTT.

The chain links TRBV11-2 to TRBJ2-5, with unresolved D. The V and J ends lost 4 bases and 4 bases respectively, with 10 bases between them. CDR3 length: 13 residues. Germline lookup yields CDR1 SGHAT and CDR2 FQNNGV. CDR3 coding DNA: TGTGCCAGCAGCTCGTTACAGCGAGAGACCCAGTACTTC. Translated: CASSSLQRETQYF.

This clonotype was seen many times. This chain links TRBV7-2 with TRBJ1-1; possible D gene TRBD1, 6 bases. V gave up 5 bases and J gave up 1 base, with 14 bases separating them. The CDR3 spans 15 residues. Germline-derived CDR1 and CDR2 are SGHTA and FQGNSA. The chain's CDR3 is CASSPTGHGNTEAFF. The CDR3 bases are TGTGCCAGCAGCCCCACGGGACACGGGAACACTGAAGCTTTCTTT.

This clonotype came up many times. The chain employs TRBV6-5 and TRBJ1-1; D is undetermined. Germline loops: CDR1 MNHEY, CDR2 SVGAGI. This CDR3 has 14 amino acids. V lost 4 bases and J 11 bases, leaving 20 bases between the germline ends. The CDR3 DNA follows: TGTGCCAGCAGTTGGGCGTACGGGCGAGTCGGGGCTTTCTTT. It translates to CASSWAYGRVGAFF.

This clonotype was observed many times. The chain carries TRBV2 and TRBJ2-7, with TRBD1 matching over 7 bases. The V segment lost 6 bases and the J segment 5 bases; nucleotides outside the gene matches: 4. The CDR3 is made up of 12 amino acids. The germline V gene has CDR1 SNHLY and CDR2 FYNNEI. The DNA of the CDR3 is TGTGCCAGCAGACAACAGGGGAACGAGCAGTACTTC. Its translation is CASRQQGNEQYF. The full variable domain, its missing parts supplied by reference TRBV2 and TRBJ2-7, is EPEVTQTPSHQVTQMGQEVILRCVPISNHLYFYWYRQILGQKVEFLVSFYNNEISEKSEIFDDQFSVERPDGSNFTLKIRSTKLEDSAMYFCASRQQGNEQYFGPGTRLTVT.

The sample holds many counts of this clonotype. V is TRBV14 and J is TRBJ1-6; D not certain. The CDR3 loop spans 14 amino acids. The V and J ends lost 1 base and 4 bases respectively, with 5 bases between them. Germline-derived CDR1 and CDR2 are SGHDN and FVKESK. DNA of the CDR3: TGTGCCAGCAGCCAAGTGAATTATAATTCACCCCTCCACTTT. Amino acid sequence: CASSQVNYNSPLHF.